The 24 T cell receptor beta chains below were found in one sample sequenced in a study of blood T cell repertoires in COVID-19. The assay was immunoSEQ multiplex PCR, and TCRdb's table has in-frame clones only and misses some. Among more than 150,000 clones listed, roughly 89% were seen once. The sequenced sample was peripheral blood. These receptor sequences come from a man in his fifties with acute or convalescent COVID-19.

CDR3 residues: CASSHDRNEQFF. In nucleotides, the CDR3 is TGTGCCAGCTCACATGACAGAAATGAGCAGTTCTTC. The V and J genes are TRBV18 and TRBJ2-1, with D maybe TRBD1 (5 bases). The CDR3 has 12 amino acids. The ends were cut back, 4 bases at V and 7 bases at J, with 8 bases in the middle. Germline V gene lookup returns CDR1 KGHSH and CDR2 LQKENI.

V is TRBV9 and J is TRBJ2-3; D remains unclear. The V end was cut by 5 bases, the J end by 2 bases, with 18 bases between. This CDR3 contains 16 residues. Looked up from germline, CDR1 is SGDLS and CDR2 is YYNGEE. DNA for the CDR3: TGTGCCAGCAGTCCTAGTCCGAGTCCCCCCACAGATACGCAGTATTTT. Translation: CASSPSPSPPTDTQYF.

The gene calls are TRBV4-1 and TRBJ2-3; TRBD2 matches 7 bases. The V and J ends lost 6 bases and 4 bases, in that order; junction bases with no gene match: 10. In germline, CDR1 is MGHRA, CDR2 YSYEKL. This CDR3 has 15 residues. The CDR3 DNA follows: TGCGCCAGCAGGGGGGGGACTTCCGACCCAGATACGCAGTATTTT. As protein: CASRGGTSDPDTQYF.

This clone appeared a few times. As DNA, the CDR3 is TGTGCCAGCAGCTTAACCCCGGACAGGGTGACTGAAGCTTTCTTT. The encoded protein is CASSLTPDRVTEAFF. The chain links TRBV7-3 to TRBJ1-1, with 8 positions matching TRBD1. V was clipped by 0 bases and J by 5 bases; unmatched bases: 5. Looked up from germline, CDR1 is SGHTA and CDR2 is FQGTGA. The CDR3 covers 15 residues.

The V gene is TRBV3-1 (or the pseudogene TRBV3-2), the J gene TRBJ1-2; 7 bases are a match to TRBD1. V trimming: 3 bases; J trimming: 0 bases; junction bases outside the gene matches: 7. The germline CDR1 and CDR2 sequences are LGHDT and YNNKEL (reference sequence). This CDR3 has 16 amino acids. The CDR3 sequence is CASSQRGGPTNYGYTF. For the CDR3, the DNA is TGTGCCAGCAGCCAGCGAGGGGGCCCCACTAACTATGGCTACACCTTC.

The V gene is TRBV19, the J gene TRBJ2-3, with a weak D call TRBD1 (6 bases). The germline V and J ends were trimmed by 6 bases and 6 bases, with 19 bases remaining between them. The CDR3 contains 15 residues. Germline V gene lookup returns CDR1 LNHDA and CDR2 SQIVND (reference sequence). Here the CDR3 DNA reads TGTGCCAGTAGCAACCCGGGGACAAATCAGGATACGCAGTATTTT. Its protein product is CASSNPGTNQDTQYF.

V gene TRBV7-8 combines with J gene TRBJ2-2; 14 bases align to TRBD2. The CDR3 extends over 17 amino acids. Per germline, CDR1 SGHVS and CDR2 FQNEAQ. J was trimmed by 6 bases and V by 5 bases; bases with no gene match: 8. The chain's CDR3 is CASSIWTSGRRAGELFF. CDR3 DNA: TGTGCCAGCAGCATCTGGACTAGCGGGAGGAGGGCCGGGGAGCTGTTTTTT.

CDR3 in amino acids: CASSGQGPLFYGYTF. The CDR3 DNA reads as TGTGCCAGCAGCGGACAGGGGCCCCTTTTCTATGGCTACACCTTC. The chain couples TRBV9 to TRBJ1-2; 8 bases are shared with TRBD1. This CDR3 is built from 15 residues. V gave up 3 bases and J gave up 4 bases; unmatched junction bases: 8. Germline assignment: CDR1 SGDLS and CDR2 YYNGEE.

The CDR3 spells CATSDQGPKAETQYF. The CDR3 DNA reads as TGTGCCACCAGTGATCAGGGCCCGAAAGCAGAGACCCAGTACTTC. The genes are TRBV24-1 and TRBJ2-5, with D possibly TRBD1 on 5 matching bases. The germline gives CDR1 KGHDR, CDR2 SFDVKD. Trimming took 3 bases from V and 4 from J, leaving 14 bases between them. This CDR3 is 15 amino acids long.

The genes are TRBV19 and TRBJ1-5; 7 positions agree with TRBD1. V shed 4 bases, J shed 5 bases, and the junction held 20 bases outside the gene matches. CDR3 length: 19 amino acids. Germline CDR1 LNHDA, CDR2 SQIVND (reference sequence). The CDR3 here is CASSTSTERTGRFYQPQHF. As DNA, the CDR3 is TGTGCCAGTAGTACTAGCACCGAACGGACAGGTAGATTCTATCAGCCCCAGCATTTT. Combining the CDR3 with reference TRBV19 and TRBJ1-5 gives the whole variable domain DGGITQSPKYLFRKEGQNVTLSCEQNLNHDAMYWYRQDPGQGLRLIYYSQIVNDFQKGDIAEGYSVSREKKESFPLTVTSAQKNPTAFYLCASSTSTERTGRFYQPQHFGDGTRLSIL.

The chain has TRBV7-2 and TRBJ2-5, with D possibly TRBD2 on 5 matching bases. V was clipped by 1 base and J by 1 base, with 7 bases between them. The CDR3 has 14 residues. The germline V gene has CDR1 SGHTA and CDR2 FQGNSA. The CDR3 DNA is TGTGCCAGCAGCTTAGTTCGGGGCCAAGAGACCCAGTACTTC. It translates to CASSLVRGQETQYF.

CDR3 in DNA: TGTGCCAGCAGTTACAACAGGGGTAATGAAAAACTGTTTTTT. This gives the protein CASSYNRGNEKLFF. The gene calls are TRBV6-5 and TRBJ1-4; 7 bases fit TRBD1. J was trimmed by 4 bases and V by 2 bases; bases with no gene match: 1. The CDR3 totals 14 residues. The germline V gene encodes CDR1 MNHEY and CDR2 SVGAGI.

The V gene is TRBV5-5, the J gene TRBJ2-7, with 9 bases matching TRBD2. J lost 5 bases, V lost 0 bases, and 9 bases had no gene match. Per the germline V gene, CDR1 is SGHKS and CDR2 is YYEKEE (reference sequence). The CDR3 length is 16 residues. CDR3 DNA sequence: TGTGCCAGCAGCTTGGCGGGAGCAGCTAGCGGGAACGAGCAGTACTTC. Its protein product is CASSLAGAASGNEQYF.

This chain uses TRBV6-5 with TRBJ1-4; weak D call: TRBD1 (6 bases). V lost 3 bases and J 8 bases, leaving 16 bases between the germline ends. This CDR3 has 15 amino acids. Germline CDR1 reads MNHEY; CDR2 reads SVGAGI. The CDR3 region is CASSYGGGTREKLFF. In nucleotides, the CDR3 is TGTGCCAGCAGTTATGGGGGGGGGACAAGGGAAAAACTGTTTTTT.

This chain uses TRBV27 with TRBJ1-2; the match to TRBD1 covers 7 bases. Trimming took 6 bases from V and 4 from J; bases not matched to a gene: 8. Germline V gene sequence: CDR1 MNHEY, CDR2 SMNVEV (reference sequence). The CDR3 is 14 amino acids. CDR3 amino acids: CASSPPGGTYGYTF. Written as DNA, the CDR3 is TGTGCCAGCAGCCCCCCAGGGGGAACCTATGGCTACACCTTC.

V usage is TRBV10-3 and J usage is TRBJ2-1, with TRBD2 identical over 14 bases. The CDR3 length is 15 residues. The germline V gene has CDR1 ENHRY and CDR2 SYGVKD. J lost 6 bases, V lost 6 bases, and 4 bases had no gene match. CDR3 sequence: CAIRIGTSGSNEQFF. The CDR3 bases are TGTGCCATCAGGATCGGGACTAGCGGGAGCAATGAGCAGTTCTTC.

The chain carries TRBV27 and TRBJ1-1, with 7 bases identical to TRBD1. Germline V lookup: CDR1 MNHEY, CDR2 SMNVEV (reference sequence). The V gene end was trimmed by 4 bases and the J gene end by 4 bases; junction bases not matched to a gene: 6. This CDR3 is 14 amino acids long. The CDR3 here is CASSSTGVATEAFF. The CDR3, as DNA: TGTGCCAGCAGTTCCACAGGGGTGGCCACTGAAGCTTTCTTT.

This rearrangement joins TRBV15 to TRBJ1-5; the D gene is possibly TRBD1 (5 bases). V gave up 8 bases and J gave up 1 base, with 18 bases separating them. The germline gives CDR1 LNHNV, CDR2 YYDKDF (reference sequence). There are 16 residues in the CDR3. Here the CDR3 DNA reads TGTGCCACCCGGGGGGTCGAGGGCGGGAGCAATCAGCCCCAGCATTTT. As protein: CATRGVEGGSNQPQHF.

The chain employs TRBV28 and TRBJ1-5, with D possibly TRBD1 on 6 matching bases. CDR1 is MDHEN and CDR2 is SYDVKM in the germline V gene. The CDR3 length is 16 residues. The V and J ends lost 7 bases and 0 bases respectively, with 16 bases between them. The chain's CDR3 is CASKPYGQNSNQPQHF. CDR3 nucleotide sequence: TGTGCCAGCAAACCCTACGGACAGAATAGCAATCAGCCCCAGCATTTT. Full variable domain (missing parts from reference TRBV28 and TRBJ1-5): DVKVTQSSRYLVKRTGEKVFLECVQDMDHENMFWYRQDPGLGLRLIYFSYDVKMKEKGDIPEGYSVSREKKERFSLILESASTNQTSMYLCASKPYGQNSNQPQHFGDGTRLSIL.

The CDR3: CASKKALNTGELFF. The CDR3 coding sequence is TGTGCCAGTAAAAAAGCATTGAACACCGGGGAGCTGTTTTTT. This rearrangement joins TRBV19 to TRBJ2-2; D not certain. Germline CDR1 is LNHDA and CDR2 is SQIVND (reference sequence). With 7 bases removed from V and 1 base from J, the gap between germline ends came to 10 bases. The length of the CDR3 is 14 residues.

The CDR3 DNA is TGTGCCAGCAGCTCACCCCGGGGGGTGATCACAGATACGCAGTATTTT. Translation: CASSSPRGVITDTQYF. This chain joins TRBV7-9 and TRBJ2-3; 7 bases line up with TRBD2. Trimming took 4 bases from V and 2 from J; bases not matched to a gene: 9. Germline V CDR1 and CDR2: SEHNR, FQNEAQ (reference sequence). The CDR3 runs 16 residues.

The chain links TRBV9 to TRBJ1-2; TRBD1 might be the D (5 bases). V lost 4 bases and J 6 bases, leaving 16 bases between the germline ends. This CDR3 region has 14 residues. Germline CDR1 reads SGDLS; CDR2 reads YYNGEE. The CDR3 sequence: CASSPSGGGHGYTF. The DNA for the CDR3 is TGTGCCAGCAGCCCCAGCGGGGGAGGCCATGGCTACACCTTC.

This chain connects TRBV5-1 to TRBJ2-3; a possible D gene is TRBD2 (6 bases). Germline values: CDR1 SGHRS, CDR2 YFSETQ. This CDR3 has 15 residues. V was pared by 3 bases and J by 4 bases, with 15 bases between. The CDR3: CASSSGYGGPDTQYF. DNA for the CDR3: TGCGCCAGCAGCTCCGGCTACGGAGGGCCAGATACGCAGTATTTT.

The V call is TRBV6-5, the J call TRBJ2-5; possible D gene TRBD2, 6 bases. The germline gives CDR1 MNHEY, CDR2 SVGAGI. Trimming stripped 7 bases from V and 6 bases from J, with 18 bases between. The CDR3 contains 14 residues. This CDR3 reads CASTTLEGGKTQYF. CDR3 DNA sequence: TGTGCCAGCACCACTCTGGAGGGTGGCAAGACCCAGTACTTC.